Presented here are 24 T cell receptor beta chains from one specimen sequenced in a study of OX40 agonist ivuxolimab in advanced cancers. Some clones are missing from TCRdb's copy, which holds only in-frame ones; the method was immunoSEQ multiplex PCR. This table holds tens of thousands of clones, more than 70% found once. Source: CD4+ or CD8+ T cells sorted from blood, taken in a trial of the OX40 agonist ivuxolimab. These receptors all stem from an adult with an advanced solid tumor such as melanoma, head and neck, liver or kidney cancer.

This sequence joins TRBV5-1 and TRBJ2-7, with TRBD2 as a possible D gene (7 bases). CDR3 length: 15 amino acids. CDR1 and CDR2 (germline): SGHRS, YFSETQ. V lost 4 bases to trimming and J lost 1 base, with 15 bases between them. The CDR3 reads CASSAGLDRSYEQYF. The CDR3 DNA is TGCGCCAGCAGCGCTGGACTAGACAGGTCCTACGAGCAGTACTTC.

The V call is TRBV5-4, the J call TRBJ2-5; 10 bases are a match to TRBD2. Trimming at V came to 3 bases and at J to 5 bases, leaving 7 bases not matched to a gene. Germline CDR1 and CDR2: SGHNT and YYREEE (reference sequence). The CDR3 runs to 15 residues. The CDR3 is CASSSIAGGVETQYF. The CDR3 bases are TGTGCCAGCAGCTCGATAGCGGGGGGTGTGGAGACCCAGTACTTC.

With regard to this clone: The junction and the germline gene differ at one end; a read error may be behind it. The genes are TRBV20-1 and TRBJ1-4; D call uncertain. Germline loops: CDR1 DFQATT, CDR2 SNEGSKA (reference sequence). The CDR3 extends over 11 amino acids. The CDR3 nucleotides read TGCAGTGCTAGAGATCGGTTTTGGTCGGCTTTT. Amino acid sequence: CSARDRFWSAF.

This clone occurred once. The chain recombines TRBV6-1 with TRBJ1-2, with D possibly matching TRBD1 (6 bases). The germline V gene has CDR1 MNHNS and CDR2 SASEGT. CDR3 size: 12 residues. The V gene lost 0 bases and the J gene lost 7 bases, with 6 bases spanning the gap. DNA of the CDR3: TGTGCCAGCAGTGAAGCGGGGGCTGGCTACACCTTC. Its translation is CASSEAGAGYTF.

The chain joins TRBV19 to TRBJ2-5, with 8 bases fitting TRBD1. CDR1 and CDR2 from the germline V gene are LNHDA and SQIVND (reference sequence). With V trimmed by 7 bases and J by 7 bases, 11 bases remained unmatched. The CDR3 contains 14 residues. The CDR3 reads CASTVTGARGTQYF. In DNA form, the CDR3 reads TGTGCCAGTACCGTGACAGGGGCGAGAGGGACCCAGTACTTC.

This clone was seen a single time. The rearrangement uses TRBV11-3 and TRBJ2-1, with 9 positions matching TRBD1. J gave up 2 bases and V 4 bases, and 6 bases lay outside the gene matches. This CDR3 is built from 16 residues. Germline CDR1 is SGHNT and CDR2 is YENEEA. CDR3 region: CASSSRTGVTYNEQFF. The CDR3 region has the DNA TGTGCCAGCAGCTCACGGACAGGGGTTACCTACAATGAGCAGTTCTTC.

V gene TRBV11-2 combines with J gene TRBJ2-1; 13 bases map to TRBD2. CDR1 and CDR2 (germline): SGHAT, FQNNGV. The CDR3 covers 17 residues. Trimming removed 6 bases from V and 3 bases from J; junction bases left unmatched: 8. As DNA, the CDR3 is TGTGCCAGCAGACAAGGACTAGCGGGAGTCCTCTACAATGAGCAGTTCTTC. It yields the protein CASRQGLAGVLYNEQFF.

The V and J genes are TRBV10-3 and TRBJ2-7, with 9 nucleotides matching TRBD1. J was trimmed by 7 bases and V by 7 bases; bases with no gene match: 11. In germline, CDR1 is ENHRY, CDR2 SYGVKD. This CDR3 spans 14 amino acids. CDR3 loop: CAITSGTGPGEQYF. The CDR3 DNA sequence: TGTGCCATCACCTCCGGGACAGGGCCTGGGGAGCAGTACTTC.

J is TRBJ2-5 and V is TRBV2; 7 bases are a match to TRBD2. Germline loops: CDR1 SNHLY, CDR2 FYNNEI. CDR3 length: 13 amino acids. V was clipped by 8 bases and J by 3 bases; unmatched bases: 6. This CDR3 reads CASLGAGEETQYF. As DNA, the CDR3 is TGTGCCAGCCTTGGGGCGGGAGAAGAGACCCAGTACTTC.

The chain joins TRBV5-1 to TRBJ1-2; D is perhaps TRBD1 (5 bases). Trimming pared 4 bases from V and 0 bases from J, leaving 13 bases between. CDR1 and CDR2 from the germline V gene are SGHRS and YFSETQ. This CDR3 is 15 amino acids long. The DNA for the CDR3 is TGCGCCAGCAGCCCCACAGGATTTTCTAACTATGGCTACACCTTC. The encoded protein is CASSPTGFSNYGYTF.

The chain combines TRBV4-1 with TRBJ2-1; 7 bases are shared with TRBD2. The CDR3 totals 14 residues. Germline CDR1 is MGHRA and CDR2 is YSYEKL. The ends lost 1 base at V and 6 bases at J; junction bases unmatched: 3. CDR3 sequence reads: CASSQVTSVNEQFF. The CDR3 DNA reads as TGCGCCAGCAGCCAAGTAACTAGCGTCAATGAGCAGTTCTTC.

The CDR3 reads CASSDARSEETQYF. CDR3 bases: TGTGCCAGCAGTGATGCCCGCTCCGAAGAGACCCAGTACTTC. The V call is TRBV25-1, the J call TRBJ2-5; D is unclear. V was clipped by 3 bases and J by 3 bases, with 11 bases between them. The CDR3 is 14 amino acids. Germline values: CDR1 MGHDK, CDR2 SYGVNS.

This clone was detected only once. The rearrangement uses TRBV19 and TRBJ1-1; perhaps TRBD1 as D (6 bases). CDR1 LNHDA and CDR2 SQIVND come from the germline V gene (reference sequence). CDR3 length equals 13 residues. The chain's CDR3 is CAAGTGTHTEAFF. For the CDR3, the DNA is TGTGCAGCGGGCACCGGGACACACACTGAAGCTTTCTTT. The whole variable domain, filled in from reference TRBV19 and TRBJ1-1, reads DGGITQSPKYLFRKEGQNVTLSCEQNLNHDAMYWYRQDPGQGLRLIYYSQIVNDFQKGDIAEGYSVSREKKESFPLTVTSAQKNPTAFYLCAAGTGTHTEAFFGQGTRLTVV.

V gene TRBV9 combines with J gene TRBJ1-6; 7 nucleotides align to TRBD1. The CDR3 is 15 amino acids. The V gene end was trimmed by 2 bases and the J gene end by 3 bases; junction bases not matched to a gene: 2. Germline V gene sequence: CDR1 SGDLS, CDR2 YYNGEE. CDR3: CASSVTGDYNSPLHF. The CDR3, as DNA: TGTGCCAGCAGCGTCACAGGGGACTATAATTCACCCCTCCACTTT.

This clone was seen once. V is TRBV6-5 and J is TRBJ1-2; D possibly corresponds to TRBD1 (5 bases). The CDR3 runs to 13 residues. V lost 5 bases and J lost 5, with 12 bases in between. CDR1 and CDR2 (germline): MNHEY, SVGAGI. The CDR3 sequence is CASSGGGLYGYTF. The CDR3 DNA follows: TGTGCCAGCAGTGGGGGGGGGTTATATGGCTACACCTTC.

The chain carries TRBV30 and TRBJ1-6; no clear D gene. Germline V gives CDR1 GTSNPN, CDR2 SVGIG (reference sequence). V was cut by 4 bases and J by 7 bases, with 17 bases left in between. There are 15 residues in the CDR3. This CDR3 is CAWTNRDGRNSPLHF. The CDR3 DNA is TGTGCCTGGACCAACCGAGACGGGAGGAATTCACCCCTCCACTTT.

V is TRBV27 and J is TRBJ2-1; TRBD1 is a possible D gene (7 bases). The germline gives CDR1 MNHEY, CDR2 SMNVEV (reference sequence). Trimming removed 5 bases from V and 12 bases from J, with 20 bases in between. The CDR3 consists of 14 residues. The CDR3 nucleotides read TGTGCCAGCAGTCTCGAGATAAACAGGGGAGGGCAGTTCTTC. Its protein is CASSLEINRGGQFF.

The chain is built from TRBV5-4 and TRBJ1-2, with D tentatively TRBD1 (6 bases). The CDR3 sequence is 14 residues long. Trimming took 2 bases from V and 4 from J, leaving 12 bases between them. CDR1 is SGHNT, CDR2 YYREEE, per germline (reference sequence). The CDR3 here is CASSFLQGGYGYTF. In DNA, the CDR3 is TGTGCCAGCAGCTTTTTACAGGGCGGCTATGGCTACACCTTC.

This chain connects TRBV30 to TRBJ1-4, with TRBD1 identical over 8 bases. Looked up from germline, CDR1 is GTSNPN and CDR2 is SVGIG (reference sequence). After removal of 1 base from V and 5 bases from J, the junction contained 3 bases not matched to a gene. This CDR3 spans 14 amino acids. The CDR3: CAWSGDRPNEKLFF. The CDR3 coding sequence is TGTGCCTGGAGTGGGGACAGGCCAAATGAAAAACTGTTTTTT.

V is TRBV5-6 and J is TRBJ2-2, with 7 bases that match TRBD1. V shed 10 bases and J 4 bases; nucleotides not matched to a gene: 10. Germline loops: CDR1 SGHDT, CDR2 YYEEEE. This CDR3 is built from 14 residues. This chain's CDR3 is CAGPRDRLTGELFF. In nucleotides, the CDR3 is TGTGCCGGGCCAAGGGACAGACTCACCGGGGAGCTGTTTTTT.

V usage is TRBV18 and J usage is TRBJ1-2; TRBD1 agrees at 7 bases. Germline CDR1 is KGHSH and CDR2 is LQKENI. This CDR3 is 14 amino acids long. J gave up 4 bases and V 3 bases, and 5 bases lay outside the gene matches. CDR3 loop: CASSPLGTVYGYTF. CDR3 DNA: TGTGCCAGCTCACCGTTAGGGACAGTCTATGGCTACACCTTC.

The rearrangement joins TRBV5-1 to TRBJ2-7; 9 nucleotides agree with TRBD1. The CDR3 is 15 residues long. Per germline, CDR1 SGHRS and CDR2 YFSETQ. Trimming removed 3 bases from V and 6 bases from J; junction bases left unmatched: 10. This CDR3 is CASSSLTGGKGEQYF. The DNA for the CDR3 is TGCGCCAGCAGCTCCCTGACAGGGGGTAAGGGCGAGCAGTACTTC.

The chain joins TRBV10-2 to TRBJ1-1; the D is unclear. V lost 4 bases, J lost 1 base, and 13 bases lay in between. Germline V lookup: CDR1 WSHSY, CDR2 SAAADI. The CDR3 has 15 amino acids. The CDR3 DNA sequence: TGCGCCAGCAGTGGCGGGTACGACGGGAACACTGAAGCTTTCTTT. It yields the protein CASSGGYDGNTEAFF.

This sequence joins TRBV9 and TRBJ2-1; 8 bases are shared with TRBD2. Germline CDR1 SGDLS, CDR2 YYNGEE. The CDR3 loop spans 16 amino acids. V was pared by 4 bases and J by 6 bases, with 12 bases of the junction left unmatched. The CDR3 sequence is CASSPDGGRISNEQFF. CDR3 in DNA: TGTGCCAGCAGCCCAGATGGCGGGAGGATTAGCAATGAGCAGTTCTTC.